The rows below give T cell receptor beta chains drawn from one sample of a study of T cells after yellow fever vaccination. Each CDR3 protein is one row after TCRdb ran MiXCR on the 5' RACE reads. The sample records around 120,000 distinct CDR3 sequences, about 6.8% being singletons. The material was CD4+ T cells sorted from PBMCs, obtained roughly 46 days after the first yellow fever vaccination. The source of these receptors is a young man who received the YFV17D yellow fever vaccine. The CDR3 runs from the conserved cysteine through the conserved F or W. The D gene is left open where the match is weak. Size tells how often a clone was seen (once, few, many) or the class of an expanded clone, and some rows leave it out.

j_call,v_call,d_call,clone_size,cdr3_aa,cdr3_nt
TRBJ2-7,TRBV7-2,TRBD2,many,CASSYWRGGTYEQYF,TGTGCCAGCAGCTATTGGCGGGGGGGCACCTACGAGCAGTACTTC
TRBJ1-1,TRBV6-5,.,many,CASSYSKVYQILGTEAFF,TGTGCCAGCAGTTACTCAAAGGTGTATCAGATCTTGGGGACTGAAGCTTTCTTT
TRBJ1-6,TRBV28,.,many,CASERSGNSPLHF,TGTGCCAGCGAACGGTCGGGGAATTCACCCCTCCACTTT
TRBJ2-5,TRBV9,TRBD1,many,CASSPRPGGQETQYF,TGTGCCAGCAGCCCACGGCCAGGGGGCCAGGAGACCCAGTACTTC
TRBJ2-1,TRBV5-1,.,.,CASSLHRGSYNEQFF,TGCGCCAGCAGCTTGCACCGGGGCTCCTACAATGAGCAGTTCTTC
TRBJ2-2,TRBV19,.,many,CATHDRRYTGELFF,TGTGCCACACATGACAGGAGGTACACCGGGGAGCTGTTTTTT
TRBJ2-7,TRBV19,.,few,CASNSSLLWEQYF,TGTGCCAGTAATTCCTCCTTATTGTGGGAGCAGTACTTC
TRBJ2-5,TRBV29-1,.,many,CSVEGGAYQETQYF,TGCAGCGTTGAAGGAGGGGCGTACCAAGAGACCCAGTACTTC
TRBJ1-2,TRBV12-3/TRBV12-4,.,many,CASSLLNYGYTF,TGTGCCAGCAGTTTACTAAACTATGGCTACACCTTC
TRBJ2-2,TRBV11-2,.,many,CASSLGASITGELFF,TGTGCCAGCAGCTTAGGGGCCAGTATCACCGGGGAGCTGTTTTTT
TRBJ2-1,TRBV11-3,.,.,CASSLGGDDNEQFF,TGTGCCAGCAGCTTAGGGGGGGACGACAATGAGCAGTTCTTC
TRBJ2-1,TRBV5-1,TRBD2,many,CASSLGSGGYNEQFF,TGCGCCAGCAGCTTGGGTAGCGGGGGCTACAATGAGCAGTTCTTC
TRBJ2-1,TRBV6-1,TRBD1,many,CASIVNPGGGRYNEQFF,TGTGCCAGCATTGTGAACCCAGGGGGCGGCCGCTACAATGAGCAGTTCTTC
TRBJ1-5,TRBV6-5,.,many,CASSSAGQPQHF,TGTGCCAGCAGTTCCGCCGGTCAGCCCCAGCATTTT
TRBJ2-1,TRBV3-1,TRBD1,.,CASCPTGTGSAGRYNEQFF,TGTGCCAGCTGCCCTACCGGGACAGGGTCCGCGGGACGATACAATGAGCAGTTCTTC
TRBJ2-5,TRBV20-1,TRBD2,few,CSARESGGRQETQYF,TGCAGTGCTAGAGAAAGCGGGGGGAGGCAAGAGACCCAGTACTTC
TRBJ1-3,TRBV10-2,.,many,CASSGSGNTIYF,TGCGCCAGCAGTGGTTCCGGAAACACCATATATTTT
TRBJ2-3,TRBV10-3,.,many,CAISRNGLSTDTQYF,TGTGCCATCAGCCGAAACGGGTTGTCCACAGATACGCAGTATTTT
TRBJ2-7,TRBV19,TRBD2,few,CASRRAGGYEQYF,TGTGCCAGTAGAAGAGCGGGGGGGTACGAGCAGTACTTC
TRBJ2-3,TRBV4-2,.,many,CASRLGGPQGADTQYF,TGTGCCAGCCGCTTGGGGGGTCCTCAGGGCGCAGATACGCAGTATTTT
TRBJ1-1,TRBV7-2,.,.,CASSLGQSKTEAFF,TGTGCCAGCAGCTTAGGACAGAGTAAGACTGAAGCTTTCTTT
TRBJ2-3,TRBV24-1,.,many,CATSDSPRLPGASTDTQYF,TGTGCCACCAGTGATTCACCCCGGCTCCCCGGGGCCTCTACAGATACGCAGTATTTT
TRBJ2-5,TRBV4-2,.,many,CASSQEGETQYF,TGTGCCAGCAGCCAAGAGGGAGAGACCCAGTACTTC
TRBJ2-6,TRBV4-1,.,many,CASNQGILSGANVLTF,TGCGCCAGCAATCAGGGAATTCTCTCTGGGGCCAACGTCCTGACTTTC
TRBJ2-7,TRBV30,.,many,CAWSQGQPGGVEQYF,TGTGCCTGGAGCCAGGGGCAGCCAGGCGGAGTCGAGCAGTACTTC
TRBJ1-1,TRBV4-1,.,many,CASSQDPGNTEAFF,TGCGCCAGCAGCCAAGATCCAGGGAACACTGAAGCTTTCTTT
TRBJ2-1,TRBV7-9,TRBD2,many,CASSPSLAGGLYNEQFF,TGTGCCAGCAGCCCCTCACTAGCGGGGGGGTTATACAATGAGCAGTTCTTC
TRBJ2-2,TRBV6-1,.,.,CASSRAHPGSANTGELFF,TGTGCCAGCTCTAGGGCACACCCCGGGAGCGCGAACACCGGGGAGCTGTTTTTT
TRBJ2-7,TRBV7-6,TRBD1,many,CASSSTDRSNEQYF,TGTGCCAGCAGTTCTACGGACAGGTCTAACGAGCAGTACTTC
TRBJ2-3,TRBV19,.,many,CASRQEHATDTQYF,TGTGCCAGCCGACAGGAGCACGCCACAGATACGCAGTATTTT